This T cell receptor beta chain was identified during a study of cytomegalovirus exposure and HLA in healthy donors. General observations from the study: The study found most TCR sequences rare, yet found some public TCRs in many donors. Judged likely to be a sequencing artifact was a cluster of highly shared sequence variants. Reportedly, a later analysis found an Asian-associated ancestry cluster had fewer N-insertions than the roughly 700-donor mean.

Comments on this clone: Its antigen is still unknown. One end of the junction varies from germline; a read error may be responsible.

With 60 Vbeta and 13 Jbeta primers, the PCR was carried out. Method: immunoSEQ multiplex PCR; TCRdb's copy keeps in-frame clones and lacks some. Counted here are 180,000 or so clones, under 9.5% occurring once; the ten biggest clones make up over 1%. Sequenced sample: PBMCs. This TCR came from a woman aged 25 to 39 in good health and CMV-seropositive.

The chain's CDR3 is CASSSSGRAPRGTDTQYF. DNA of the CDR3: TGTGCCAGCAGTTCTAGCGGGAGGGCCCCGCGCGGCACGGATACGCAGTATTTT. The J gene is TRBJ2-3, the V gene TRBV4-2, with 12 bases identical to TRBD2. The CDR3 loop spans 18 amino acids. The germline V gene has CDR1 LGHNA and CDR2 YNFKEQ.